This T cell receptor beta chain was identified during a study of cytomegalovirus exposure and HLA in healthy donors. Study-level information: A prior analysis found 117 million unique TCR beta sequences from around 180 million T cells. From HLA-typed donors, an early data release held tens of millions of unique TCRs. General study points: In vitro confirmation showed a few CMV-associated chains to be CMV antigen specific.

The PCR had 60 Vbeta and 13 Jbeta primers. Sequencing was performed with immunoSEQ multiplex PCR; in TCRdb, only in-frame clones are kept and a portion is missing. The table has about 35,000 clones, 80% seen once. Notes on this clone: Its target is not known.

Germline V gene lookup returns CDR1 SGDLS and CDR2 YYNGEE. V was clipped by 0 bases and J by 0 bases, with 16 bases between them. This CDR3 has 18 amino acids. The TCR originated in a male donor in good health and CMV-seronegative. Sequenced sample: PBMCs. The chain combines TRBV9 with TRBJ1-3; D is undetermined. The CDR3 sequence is CASSVAMGTGLSGNTIYF. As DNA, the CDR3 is TGTGCCAGCAGCGTAGCGATGGGAACCGGACTCTCTGGAAACACCATATATTTT.